Listed below are T cell receptor beta chains from one sample, sequenced in a study of blood T cells in healthy people across ages. TCRdb processed the 5' RACE reads anew with MiXCR; each CDR3 protein has one entry. The sample holds about 1.6 million distinct CDR3 sequences, about 35% seen once. Sequencing input: blood. The receptors derive from a woman in her 30s in good health. Each CDR3 is given with its conserved first and last residue. The order of the fields is clone size, J gene, V gene, D gene, CDR3 DNA, CDR3 protein. The D gene is left open where the match is weak. A row's size may be missing; if present it is once, few, many or a size class.

many | TRBJ2-7 | TRBV25-1 | . | TGTGCCAGCAGCCACCACGAGCAGTACTTC | CASSHHEQYF
many | TRBJ2-7 | TRBV12-3/TRBV12-4 | TRBD2 | TGTGCCAGCAGCCCGGGGGAGGGACCATCCTACGAGCAGTACTTC | CASSPGEGPSYEQYF
few | TRBJ2-3 | TRBV4-2 | TRBD2 | TGTGCCAGCAAGAGAGCGGGAGTTAGCACAGATACGCAGTATTTT | CASKRAGVSTDTQYF
few | TRBJ2-1 | TRBV6-5 | . | TGTGCCAGCAGTTTGGATCTGGGTCCAAAGCAGTTCTTC | CASSLDLGPKQFF
few | TRBJ2-7 | TRBV20-1 | . | TGCAGTGCTAGAGATAGGGCCAGGGGTATCAACGAGCAGTACTTC | CSARDRARGINEQYF
. | TRBJ1-2 | TRBV5-1 | . | TGCGCCAGCAGCTTGGATTACTCTTACTATGGCTACACCTTC | CASSLDYSYYGYTF
. | TRBJ2-5 | TRBV28 | . | TGTGCCAGCAGTATGTGGGGGGTCGCAGGGGAGACCCAGTACTTC | CASSMWGVAGETQYF
. | TRBJ2-3 | TRBV28 | . | TGTGCCAGTTGTAGCGGAGGTCGGGAAGATACGCAGTATTTT | CASCSGGREDTQYF
few | TRBJ2-3 | TRBV10-3 | TRBD2 | TGTGCCATCAGACCCGGGACTAGCGGGAATATATACACAGATACGCAGTATTTT | CAIRPGTSGNIYTDTQYF
. | TRBJ1-1 | TRBV6-6 | . | TGTGCCAGCAGTTACCAGAGGCAGGGAGGGAACACTGAAGCTTTCTTT | CASSYQRQGGNTEAFF
. | TRBJ2-3 | TRBV5-5 | TRBD2 | TGTGCCAGCAGCTCGGATGTCAGCGGGGGACCGAGGGGGCAGTATTTT | CASSSDVSGGPRGQYF
. | TRBJ2-5 | TRBV20-1 | . | TGCAGTGCTCAGATGGAGACCCAGTACTTC | CSAQMETQYF
few | TRBJ2-7 | TRBV20-1 | TRBD2 | TGCAGTGCTAGATCCTATGTGGGGAGGGTGGCGTACGAGCAGTACTTC | CSARSYVGRVAYEQYF
few | TRBJ2-5 | TRBV20-1 | . | TGCAGTGCTATTCTGGACGTTCAAGAGACCCAGTACTTC | CSAILDVQETQYF
. | TRBJ2-7 | TRBV27 | . | TGTGCCAGCAGTACCATATTTGGGGGCCACGAGCAGTACTTC | CASSTIFGGHEQYF
few | TRBJ2-6 | TRBV6-1 | . | TGTGCCAGCAGTGAGTCCAGAAGCTCTGGGGCCAACGTCCTGACTTTC | CASSESRSSGANVLTF
many | TRBJ2-7 | TRBV4-1 | . | TGCGCCAGCAGCCAGGTATTGGCAGGTACCTACGAGCAGTACTTC | CASSQVLAGTYEQYF
. | TRBJ2-1 | TRBV5-1 | TRBD2 | TGCGCCAGCGTCTGGCGGGACAGGGGACTAGCGGGTTACAATGAGCAGTTCTTC | CASVWRDRGLAGYNEQFF
once | TRBJ2-1 | TRBV20-1 | TRBD2 | TGCAGTGCTAGAAGCGGGAGTGGCTACAATGAGCAGTTCTTC | CSARSGSGYNEQFF
once | TRBJ2-7 | TRBV11-2 | TRBD2 | TGTGCCAGCAGCTTGAGCGGGACGGAACTATACGAGCAGTACTTC | CASSLSGTELYEQYF
. | TRBJ2-7 | TRBV20-1 | TRBD1 | TGCAGTGCCCCGGCACGAGGGGGCGCCGAGCAGTACTTC | CSAPARGGAEQYF
few | TRBJ2-7 | TRBV12-3/TRBV12-4 | . | TGTGCCAGCAGTTTAAGGACGGACCCTATCGAGCAGTACTTC | CASSLRTDPIEQYF
. | TRBJ2-7 | TRBV5-1 | . | TGCGCCAGCAGCTTCGGACTTGAGGCCCAGTACTTC | CASSFGLEAQYF
many | TRBJ2-6 | TRBV6-5 | . | TGTGCCAGCAGAGCCTCATCTGGGGCCAACGTCCTGACTTTC | CASRASSGANVLTF
. | TRBJ2-7 | TRBV18 | . | TGTGCCAGCTCACCTAAGGCAGGGTCGGCCTACGAGCAGTACTTC | CASSPKAGSAYEQYF
. | TRBJ2-1 | TRBV2 | TRBD2 | TGTGCCAGCACAGTAGCGGGCATCTACAATGAGCAGTTCTTC | CASTVAGIYNEQFF
many | TRBJ2-5 | TRBV7-7 | . | TGTGCCAGCAGCGTGGACGGTCAGGGGACCCAGTACTTC | CASSVDGQGTQYF
. | TRBJ1-2 | TRBV27 | TRBD1 | TGTGCCAGCAGTTTATCGAGCAACGACAGGGACTATGGCTACACCTTC | CASSLSSNDRDYGYTF
. | TRBJ2-1 | TRBV7-7 | TRBD2 | TGTGCCAGCAGCAAGGGACTAGCGGGAGTAGATGAGCAGTTCTTC | CASSKGLAGVDEQFF
. | TRBJ1-6 | TRBV12-3/TRBV12-4 | . | TGTGCCAGCACCCTAGGTCAAGGGAGGGGAAATTCACCCCTCCACTTT | CASTLGQGRGNSPLHF
many | TRBJ2-5 | TRBV28 | TRBD2 | TGTGCCAGCAGCTTGAGCGGGAGGGCCGGAGAGACCCAGTACTTC | CASSLSGRAGETQYF
. | TRBJ2-5 | TRBV4-2 | TRBD2 | TGTGCCAGCAGCCAAGGAATCTCCGCTAGCGGGATGTACTTC | CASSQGISASGMYF
once | TRBJ2-5 | TRBV21-1 | . | TGTGCCAGCAGCAAAGTACCACAGCCCCAAGAGACCCAGTACTTC | CASSKVPQPQETQYF
. | TRBJ2-7 | TRBV12-3/TRBV12-4 | TRBD1 | TGTGCCAGCAGCGCGCTCGGGACAGGCGTCTCCTACGAGCAGTACTTC | CASSALGTGVSYEQYF
. | TRBJ1-5 | TRBV4-1 | . | TGCGCCAGCAGCCTAAGAGCCACAGGGAATCAGCCCCAGCATTTT | CASSLRATGNQPQHF
. | TRBJ2-7 | TRBV27 | TRBD1 | TGTGCCAGCAGACCAATCCGGGACAGGGGTGGAAGAACCTACGAGCAGTACTTC | CASRPIRDRGGRTYEQYF
few | TRBJ1-6 | TRBV2 | . | TGTGCCACCGAGGAGTCCCCCGGGACACCCCTCCACTTT | CATEESPGTPLHF
few | TRBJ2-7 | TRBV29-1 | . | TGCAGCGCCCCTTGGTGGATTGGGCTAGTCGGCGAGCAGTACTTC | CSAPWWIGLVGEQYF
few | TRBJ1-4 | TRBV7-9 | . | TGTGCCAGCAGCTTAGCGACCGGACACCGTGAGGAAAAACTGTTTTTT | CASSLATGHREEKLFF
few | TRBJ2-1 | TRBV7-3 | . | TGTGCCAGCAGCCCTGGATTGGGGGGTATCGGGAATGAGCAGTTCTTC | CASSPGLGGIGNEQFF
few | TRBJ2-1 | TRBV7-9 | TRBD2 | TGTGCCAGCAGCTTAACCAGACTAGCGGGGACCTCCTACAATGAGCAGTTCTTC | CASSLTRLAGTSYNEQFF
many | TRBJ2-7 | TRBV20-1 | . | TGCAGTGCTAGTAGGGACGCCGACTACGAGCAGTACTTC | CSASRDADYEQYF
few | TRBJ2-3 | TRBV11-1 | . | TGTGCCAGCAGCTTAACGTCGGGGCCTGACACAGATACGCAGTATTTT | CASSLTSGPDTDTQYF
. | TRBJ2-5 | TRBV4-1 | . | TGCGCCAGCAGCCAAGGTCGGGAGCTAGAGACCCAGTACTTC | CASSQGRELETQYF
few | TRBJ2-3 | TRBV18 | TRBD2 | TGTGCCAGCTCACCCCGGACTAGCGGAAGGGGCACAGATACGCAGTATTTT | CASSPRTSGRGTDTQYF
few | TRBJ1-1 | TRBV29-1 | TRBD1 | TGCAGCGGAAGACAGGGCCCGAACACTGAAGCTTTCTTT | CSGRQGPNTEAFF
. | TRBJ2-5 | TRBV3-1 | TRBD1 | TGTGCCAGCAGCCAAGTAAGGGACAGGGGGGGTTGGACCCAGTACTTC | CASSQVRDRGGWTQYF
. | TRBJ1-2 | TRBV2 | . | TGTGCCAGTCCGGGACGGATAGTCGATGGCTACACCTTC | CASPGRIVDGYTF
. | TRBJ2-4 | TRBV12-3/TRBV12-4 | . | TGTGCCAGCAGTCCCTGGTTACAGGCCTCGGCATCCAAAAACATTCAGTACTTC | CASSPWLQASASKNIQYF
. | TRBJ2-3 | TRBV24-1 | TRBD2 | TGTGCCACCAGTGATGATACTAGGGGAGGGCCAGATACGCAGTATTTT | CATSDDTRGGPDTQYF